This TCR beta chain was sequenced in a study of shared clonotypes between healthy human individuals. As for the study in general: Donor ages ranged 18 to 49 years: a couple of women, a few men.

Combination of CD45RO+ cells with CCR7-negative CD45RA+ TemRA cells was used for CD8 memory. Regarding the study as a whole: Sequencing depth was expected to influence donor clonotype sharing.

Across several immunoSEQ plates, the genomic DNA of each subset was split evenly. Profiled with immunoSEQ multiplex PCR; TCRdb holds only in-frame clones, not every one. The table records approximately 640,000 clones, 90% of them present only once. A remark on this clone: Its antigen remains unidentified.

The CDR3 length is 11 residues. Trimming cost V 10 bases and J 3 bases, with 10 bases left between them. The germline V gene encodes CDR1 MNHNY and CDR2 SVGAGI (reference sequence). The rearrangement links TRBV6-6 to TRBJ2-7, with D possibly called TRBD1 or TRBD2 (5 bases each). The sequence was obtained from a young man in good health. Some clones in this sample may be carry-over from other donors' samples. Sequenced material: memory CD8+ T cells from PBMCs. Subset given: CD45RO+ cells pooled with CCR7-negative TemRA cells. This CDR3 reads CATAGGYEQYF. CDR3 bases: TGTGCCACGGCTGGGGGCTACGAGCAGTACTTC.